These 3 T cell receptor beta chains share one sample of origin, sequenced in a study of T cells after somatic rescue of genetic block. The assay was immunoSEQ multiplex PCR, and TCRdb's table has in-frame clones only and misses some. Of approximately 14,000 clones detected, approximately 70% appear once; the ten largest clones hold approximately 15%. Sample: peripheral blood mononuclear cells (PBMCs). These receptors originate from a boy aged 5-17 years.

The chain uses TRBV5-1 and TRBJ1-2; D ambiguous. V lost 0 bases, J lost 6 bases, and 12 bases lay in between. CDR3 size: 14 residues. Germline V lookup: CDR1 SGHRS, CDR2 YFSETQ. The CDR3 loop is CASSLAPQEDGYTF. DNA of the CDR3: TGCGCCAGCAGCTTGGCGCCCCAGGAGGATGGCTACACCTTC.

The chain uses TRBV6-6 and TRBJ2-2; either TRBD1 or TRBD2 may fit D (5 bases each). The CDR3 covers 16 residues. Germline V lookup: CDR1 MNHNY, CDR2 SVGAGI (reference sequence). Between the trimmed V and J ends, which lost 2 bases and 2 bases, there was a span of 12 bases. The CDR3 DNA is TGTGCCAGCAGTTACCGAGGGGTCCTCAACACCGGGGAGCTGTTTTTT. It yields the protein CASSYRGVLNTGELFF.

This rearrangement joins TRBV6-5 to TRBJ1-1; D is ambiguous. This CDR3 spans 14 amino acids. The V end was cut by 6 bases, the J end by 0 bases, with 11 bases between. Germline V gene lookup returns CDR1 MNHEY and CDR2 SVGAGI. The CDR3 here is CASREARVNTEAFF. The DNA for the CDR3 is TGTGCCAGCAGGGAAGCGAGGGTGAACACTGAAGCTTTCTTT.